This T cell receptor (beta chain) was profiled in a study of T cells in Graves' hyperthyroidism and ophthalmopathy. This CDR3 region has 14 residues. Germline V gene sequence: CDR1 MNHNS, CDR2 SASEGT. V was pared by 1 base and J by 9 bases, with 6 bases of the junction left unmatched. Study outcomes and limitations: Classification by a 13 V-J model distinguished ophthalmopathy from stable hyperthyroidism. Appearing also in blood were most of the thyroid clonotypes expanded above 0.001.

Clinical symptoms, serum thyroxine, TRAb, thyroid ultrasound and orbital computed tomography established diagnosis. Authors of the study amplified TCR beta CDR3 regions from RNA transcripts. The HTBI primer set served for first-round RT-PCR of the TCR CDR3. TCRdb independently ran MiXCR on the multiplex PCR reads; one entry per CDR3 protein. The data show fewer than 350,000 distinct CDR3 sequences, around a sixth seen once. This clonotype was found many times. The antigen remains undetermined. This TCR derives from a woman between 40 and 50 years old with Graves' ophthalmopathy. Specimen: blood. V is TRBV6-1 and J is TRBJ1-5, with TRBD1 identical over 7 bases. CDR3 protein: CASSEGTGKRPQHF. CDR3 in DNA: TGTGCCAGCAGTGAAGGGACAGGTAAAAGGCCCCAGCATTTT.